The clone carrying this TCR beta chain was seen many times. The sample belongs to a study of early T cells in non-severe SARS-CoV-2 infection. Study-wide background: Chains were not paired, and sequencing was done on bulk RNA from unsorted whole blood.

The V segment lost 0 bases and the J segment 2 bases; nucleotides outside the gene matches: 1. This CDR3 has 14 amino acids. The germline CDR1 and CDR2 sequences are SGHVS and FQNEAQ. Unique molecular identifiers were attached to individual cDNA molecules. TCRdb re-called the 5' RACE reads with MiXCR, one entry per CDR3 protein. The sample has 55,000 to 80,000 distinct CDR3 sequences, approximately 9.2% seen once. This receptor was taken from an adult who was a healthcare worker with PCR-confirmed SARS-CoV-2 infection or an uninfected control (not recorded which). The sample was whole blood, taken at baseline. The rearrangement uses TRBV7-8 and TRBJ2-7; 7 nucleotides match TRBD1. Here the CDR3 DNA reads TGTGCCAGCAGCTTAGCGGGGACAGCCTACGAGCAGTACTTC. Its translation is CASSLAGTAYEQYF.